This TCR beta chain comes out of a study of blood T cell repertoires in COVID-19. Generated by immunoSEQ multiplex PCR, the TCRdb table keeps only in-frame clones and is missing some. The table has roughly 55,000 clones, around 84% seen once. V lost 3 bases to trimming and J lost 5 bases, with 10 bases between them. The CDR3 is 13 amino acids. Germline assignment: CDR1 MRHNA and CDR2 SNTAGT. The chain is built from TRBV6-4 and TRBJ2-5, with D maybe TRBD1 (8 bases). This clonotype originated in a man aged 65-85 years with active COVID-19. The sample consisted of peripheral blood. The CDR3 DNA follows: TGTGCCAGCAGTGAACAGGGGGGGGAGACCCAGTACTTC. Its translation: CASSEQGGETQYF.